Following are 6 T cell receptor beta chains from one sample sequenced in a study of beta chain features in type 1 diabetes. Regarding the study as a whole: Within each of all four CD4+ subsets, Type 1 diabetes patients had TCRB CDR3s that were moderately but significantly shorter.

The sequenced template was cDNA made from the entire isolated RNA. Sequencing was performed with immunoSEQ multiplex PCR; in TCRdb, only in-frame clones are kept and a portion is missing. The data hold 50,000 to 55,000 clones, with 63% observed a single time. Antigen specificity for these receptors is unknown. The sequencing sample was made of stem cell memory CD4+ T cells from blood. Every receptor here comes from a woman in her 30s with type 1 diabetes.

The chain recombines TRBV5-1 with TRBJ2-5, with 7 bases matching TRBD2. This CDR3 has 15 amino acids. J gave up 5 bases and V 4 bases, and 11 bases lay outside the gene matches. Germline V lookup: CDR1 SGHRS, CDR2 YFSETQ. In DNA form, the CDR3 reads TGCGCCAGCAGCGCTAGCGGACAAGTCGAGGAGACCCAGTACTTC. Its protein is CASSASGQVEETQYF.

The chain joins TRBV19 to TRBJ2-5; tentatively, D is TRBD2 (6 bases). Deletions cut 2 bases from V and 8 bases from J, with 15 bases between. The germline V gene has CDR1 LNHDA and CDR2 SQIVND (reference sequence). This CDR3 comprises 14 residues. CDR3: CASSIQLIGSTQYF. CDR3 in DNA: TGTGCCAGTAGTATACAACTGATCGGGAGCACCCAGTACTTC.

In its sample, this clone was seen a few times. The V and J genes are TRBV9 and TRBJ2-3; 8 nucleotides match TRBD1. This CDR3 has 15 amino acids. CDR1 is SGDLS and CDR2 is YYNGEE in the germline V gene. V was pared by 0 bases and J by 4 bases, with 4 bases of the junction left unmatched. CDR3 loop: CASSVGTGYSDTQYF. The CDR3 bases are TGTGCCAGCAGCGTAGGGACAGGGTATTCAGATACGCAGTATTTT. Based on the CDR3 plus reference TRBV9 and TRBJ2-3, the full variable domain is DSGVTQTPKHLITATGQRVTLRCSPRSGDLSVYWYQQSLDQGLQFLIQYYNGEERAKGNILERFSAQQFPDLHSELNLSSLELGDSALYFCASSVGTGYSDTQYFGPGTRLTVL.

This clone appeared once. The CDR3 DNA follows: TGTGCCATCAGGCGGACAGGGGAAGGGGAGACCCAGTACTTC. Its protein product is CAIRRTGEGETQYF. The chain joins TRBV10-3 to TRBJ2-5; TRBD1 aligns across 9 bases. J gave up 5 bases and V 6 bases, and 7 bases lay outside the gene matches. Germline V lookup: CDR1 ENHRY, CDR2 SYGVKD. The CDR3 covers 14 residues.

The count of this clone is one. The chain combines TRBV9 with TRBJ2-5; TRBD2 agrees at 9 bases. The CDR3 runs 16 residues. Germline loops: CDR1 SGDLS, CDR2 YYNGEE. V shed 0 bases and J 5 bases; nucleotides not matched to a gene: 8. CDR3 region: CASSVAVAGVDETQYF. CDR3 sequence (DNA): TGTGCCAGCAGCGTAGCGGTAGCGGGAGTTGATGAGACCCAGTACTTC.

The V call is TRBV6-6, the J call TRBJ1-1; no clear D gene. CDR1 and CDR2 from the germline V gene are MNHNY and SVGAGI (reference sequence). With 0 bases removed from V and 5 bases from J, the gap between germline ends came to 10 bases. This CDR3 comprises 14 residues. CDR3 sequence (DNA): TGTGCCAGCAGTTACTCGATCTTACGGACTGAAGCTTTCTTT. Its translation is CASSYSILRTEAFF.